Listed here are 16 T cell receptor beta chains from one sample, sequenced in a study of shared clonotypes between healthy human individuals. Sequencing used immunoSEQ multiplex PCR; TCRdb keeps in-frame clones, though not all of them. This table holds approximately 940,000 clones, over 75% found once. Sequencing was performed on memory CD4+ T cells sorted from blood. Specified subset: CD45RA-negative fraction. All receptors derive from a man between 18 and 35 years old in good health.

The CDR3 DNA reads as TGTGCCAGCAGCTTAGCGGGCAGGGTAGAGGGAACGCAGTATTTT. It specifies CASSLAGRVEGTQYF. The V and J genes are TRBV7-2 and TRBJ2-3; D may be TRBD1 or TRBD2 (5 bases each). V was cut by 0 bases and J by 9 bases, with 16 bases left in between. Germline V gene lookup returns CDR1 SGHTA and CDR2 FQGNSA. This CDR3 is built from 15 residues.

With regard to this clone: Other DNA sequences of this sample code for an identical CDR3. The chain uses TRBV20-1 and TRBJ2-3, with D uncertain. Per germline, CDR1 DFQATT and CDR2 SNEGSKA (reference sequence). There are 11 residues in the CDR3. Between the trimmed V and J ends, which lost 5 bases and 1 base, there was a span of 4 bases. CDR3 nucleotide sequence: TGCAGTGCTCTAGGCACAGATACGCAGTATTTT. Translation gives CSALGTDTQYF.

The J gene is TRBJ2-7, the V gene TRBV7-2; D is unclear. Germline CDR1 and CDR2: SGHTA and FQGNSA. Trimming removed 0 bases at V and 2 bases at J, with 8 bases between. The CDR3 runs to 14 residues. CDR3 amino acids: CASSLARATYEQYF. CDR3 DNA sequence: TGTGCCAGCAGCTTAGCCCGGGCTACCTACGAGCAGTACTTC.

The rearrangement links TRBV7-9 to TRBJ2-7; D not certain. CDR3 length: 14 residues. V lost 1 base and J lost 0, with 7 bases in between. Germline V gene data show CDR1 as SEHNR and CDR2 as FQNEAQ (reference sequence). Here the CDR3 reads CASSLGLNSYEQYF. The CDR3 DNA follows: TGTGCCAGCAGCTTAGGACTGAACTCCTACGAGCAGTACTTC.

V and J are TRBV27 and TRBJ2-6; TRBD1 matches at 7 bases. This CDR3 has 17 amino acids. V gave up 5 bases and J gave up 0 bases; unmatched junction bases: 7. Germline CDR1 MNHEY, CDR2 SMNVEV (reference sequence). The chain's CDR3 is CASSRWTGSSGANVLTF. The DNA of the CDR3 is TGTGCCAGCAGTCGATGGACAGGCTCCTCTGGGGCCAACGTCCTGACTTTC.

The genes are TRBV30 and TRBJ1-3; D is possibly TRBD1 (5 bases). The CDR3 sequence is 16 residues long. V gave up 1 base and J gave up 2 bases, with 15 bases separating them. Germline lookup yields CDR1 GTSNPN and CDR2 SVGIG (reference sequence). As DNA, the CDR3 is TGTGCCTGGAGTGCCCTCGGGGCAGGCCCTGGAAACACCATATATTTT. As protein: CAWSALGAGPGNTIYF.

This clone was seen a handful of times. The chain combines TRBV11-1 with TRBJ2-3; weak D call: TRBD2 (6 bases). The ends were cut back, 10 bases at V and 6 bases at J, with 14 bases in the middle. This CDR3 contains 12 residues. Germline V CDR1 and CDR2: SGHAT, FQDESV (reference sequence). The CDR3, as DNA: TGTGCCACCGGCCGGGCGGGGGATACGCAGTATTTT. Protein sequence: CATGRAGDTQYF. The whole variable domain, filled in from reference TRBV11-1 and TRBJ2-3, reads EAEVAQSPRYKITEKSQAVAFWCDPISGHATLYWYRQILGQGPELLVQFQDESVVDDSQLPKDRFSAERLKGVDSTLKIQPAELGDSAMYLCATGRAGDTQYFGPGTRLTVL.

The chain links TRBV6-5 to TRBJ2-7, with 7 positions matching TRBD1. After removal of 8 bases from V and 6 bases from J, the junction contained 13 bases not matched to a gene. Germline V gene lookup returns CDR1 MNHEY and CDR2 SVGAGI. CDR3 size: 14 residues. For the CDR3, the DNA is TGTGCCAGCGGGGACAGACCCCAACGGGGCGAGCAGTACTTC. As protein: CASGDRPQRGEQYF.

The CDR3 here is CASSERGPGKLFF. CDR3 in DNA: TGTGCCAGCAGTGAAAGGGGCCCCGGAAAACTGTTTTTT. The V gene is TRBV6-1, the J gene TRBJ1-4; D perhaps matches TRBD1 (5 bases). Germline V gene sequence: CDR1 MNHNS, CDR2 SASEGT. Trimming removed 2 bases from V and 10 bases from J, with 11 bases in between. This CDR3 region has 13 residues.

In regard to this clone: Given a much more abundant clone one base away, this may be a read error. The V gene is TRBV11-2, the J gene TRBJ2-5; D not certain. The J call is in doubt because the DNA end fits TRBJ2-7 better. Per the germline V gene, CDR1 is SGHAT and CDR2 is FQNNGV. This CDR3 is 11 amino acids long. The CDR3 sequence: CASSLDYEQYF. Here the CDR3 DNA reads TGTGCCAGCAGCTTAGACTACGAGCAGTACTTC.

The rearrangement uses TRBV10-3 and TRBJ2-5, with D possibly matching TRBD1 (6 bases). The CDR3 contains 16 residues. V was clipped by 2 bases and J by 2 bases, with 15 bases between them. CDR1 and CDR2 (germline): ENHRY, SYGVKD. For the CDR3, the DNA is TGTGCCATCAGTGAGGGAAAAGGACAGTATCAAGAGACCCAGTACTTC. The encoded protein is CAISEGKGQYQETQYF.

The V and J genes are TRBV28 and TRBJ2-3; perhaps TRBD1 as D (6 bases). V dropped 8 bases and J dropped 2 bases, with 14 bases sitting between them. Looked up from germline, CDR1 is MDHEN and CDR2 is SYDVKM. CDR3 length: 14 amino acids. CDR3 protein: CASRRAGDTDTQYF. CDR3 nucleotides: TGTGCCAGCCGACGAGCAGGGGACACAGATACGCAGTATTTT. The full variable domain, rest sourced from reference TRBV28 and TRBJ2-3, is DVKVTQSSRYLVKRTGEKVFLECVQDMDHENMFWYRQDPGLGLRLIYFSYDVKMKEKGDIPEGYSVSREKKERFSLILESASTNQTSMYLCASRRAGDTDTQYFGPGTRLTVL.

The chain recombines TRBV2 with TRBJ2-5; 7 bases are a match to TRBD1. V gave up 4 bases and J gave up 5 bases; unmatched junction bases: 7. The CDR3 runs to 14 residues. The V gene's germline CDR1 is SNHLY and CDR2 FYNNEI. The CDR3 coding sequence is TGTGCCAGCAGTGGGGTGACAGGGATGGAGACCCAGTACTTC. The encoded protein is CASSGVTGMETQYF.

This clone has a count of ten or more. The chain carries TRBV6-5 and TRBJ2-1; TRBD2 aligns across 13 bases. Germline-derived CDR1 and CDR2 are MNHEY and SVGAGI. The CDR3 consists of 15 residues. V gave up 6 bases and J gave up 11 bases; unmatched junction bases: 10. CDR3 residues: CASSPTGTSGAQQFF. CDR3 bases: TGTGCCAGCAGCCCCACCGGGACTAGCGGGGCGCAGCAGTTCTTC.

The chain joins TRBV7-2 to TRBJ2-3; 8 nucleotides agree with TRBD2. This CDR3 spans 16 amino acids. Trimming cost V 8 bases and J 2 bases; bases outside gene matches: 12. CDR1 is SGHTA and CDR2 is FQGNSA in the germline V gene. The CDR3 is CASGRGGLTSTDTQYF. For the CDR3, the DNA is TGTGCCAGCGGGCGCGGGGGGCTAACATCCACAGATACGCAGTATTTT.

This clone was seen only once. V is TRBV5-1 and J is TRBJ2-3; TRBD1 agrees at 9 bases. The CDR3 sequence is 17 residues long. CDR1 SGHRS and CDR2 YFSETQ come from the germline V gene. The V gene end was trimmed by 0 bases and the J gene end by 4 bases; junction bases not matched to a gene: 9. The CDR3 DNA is TGCGCCAGCAGCTTGGCCCCGGGACAGGGACGATCAGATACGCAGTATTTT. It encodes CASSLAPGQGRSDTQYF.